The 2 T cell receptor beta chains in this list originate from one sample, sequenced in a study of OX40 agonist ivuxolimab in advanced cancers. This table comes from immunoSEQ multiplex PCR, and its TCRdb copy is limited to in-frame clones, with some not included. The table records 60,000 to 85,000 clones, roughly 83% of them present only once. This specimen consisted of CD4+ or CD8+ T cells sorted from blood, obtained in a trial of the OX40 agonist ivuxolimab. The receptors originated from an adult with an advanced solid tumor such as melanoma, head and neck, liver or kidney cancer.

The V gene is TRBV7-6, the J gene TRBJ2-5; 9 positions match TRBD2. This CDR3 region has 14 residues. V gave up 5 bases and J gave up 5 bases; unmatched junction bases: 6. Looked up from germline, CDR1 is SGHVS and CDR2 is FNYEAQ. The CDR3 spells CASSAGGPQETQYF. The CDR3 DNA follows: TGTGCCAGCAGCGCGGGGGGGCCTCAGGAGACCCAGTACTTC.

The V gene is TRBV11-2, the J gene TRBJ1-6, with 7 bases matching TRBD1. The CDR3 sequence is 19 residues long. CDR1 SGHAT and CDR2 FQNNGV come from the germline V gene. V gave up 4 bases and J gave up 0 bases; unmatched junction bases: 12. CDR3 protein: CASSWQVGGVSSYNSPLHF. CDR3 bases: TGTGCCAGCAGCTGGCAGGTAGGGGGCGTGAGCTCCTATAATTCACCCCTCCACTTT.